This TCR beta chain was sequenced for a study of response to subunit inactivated influenza vaccine. Findings and caveats of the study: After each seasonal influenza vaccination, few new T cells are recruited, the authors suggested.

CDR3 length: 14 amino acids. V lost 6 bases to trimming and J lost 1 base, with 12 bases between them. This clonotype showed up just a few times. No antigen is known for it. TCRdb recomputed calls from the RT-PCR reads with MiXCR, one row per CDR3 protein. The sample lists more than 700,000 distinct CDR3 sequences, approximately 22% occurring once. The material sequenced was PBMCs from blood, taken 5 to 6 days after vaccination. The chain joins TRBV12-3 or TRBV12-4 to TRBJ1-1; the D is unclear. The sequence was collected from a middle-aged man who received an inactivated influenza vaccine. DNA for the CDR3: TGTGCCAGCAGAACTTCAGCGGGGAACACTGAAGCTTTCTTT. It specifies CASRTSAGNTEAFF.